Sequencing of this T cell receptor (beta chain) was carried out in a study of molecular identifiers for immune sequencing clone quantification. Study-level findings and limits: In naive cells, clones above 20 RNA copies held under 1% of molecules, whereas in effector cells they held over 99%. Single-cell amounts of spiked Jurkat TCR RNA were reportedly detectable among approximately 1 million naive cells.

TCRdb fed the PCR reads into MiXCR, producing one record per CDR3 protein. This table holds approximately 550,000 distinct CDR3 sequences, roughly 26% found once. This clonotype was detected a few times. Its antigen is not identified. A CD8+CD4-CCR7+CD45RA+ gate was used to sort naive CD8 T cells. Germline V gene lookup returns CDR1 SGHDN and CDR2 FVKESK. The CDR3 covers 14 residues. The germline V and J ends were trimmed by 0 bases and 7 bases, with 12 bases remaining between them. The origin of this receptor is a human donor in good health. Some libraries in this study had Jurkat cell RNA spiked in. The genes are TRBV14 and TRBJ1-1; the D gene is possibly TRBD1 (5 bases). Material for sequencing was naive CD8+ T cells from blood, with Jurkat cell RNA spiked in. Subset specified: FACS-sorted CD8+CD4-CCR7+CD45RA+ naive T cells. Here the CDR3 DNA reads TGTGCCAGCAGCCAAGAGGGGGAGTATGGTGAAGCTTTCTTT. Residues: CASSQEGEYGEAFF.